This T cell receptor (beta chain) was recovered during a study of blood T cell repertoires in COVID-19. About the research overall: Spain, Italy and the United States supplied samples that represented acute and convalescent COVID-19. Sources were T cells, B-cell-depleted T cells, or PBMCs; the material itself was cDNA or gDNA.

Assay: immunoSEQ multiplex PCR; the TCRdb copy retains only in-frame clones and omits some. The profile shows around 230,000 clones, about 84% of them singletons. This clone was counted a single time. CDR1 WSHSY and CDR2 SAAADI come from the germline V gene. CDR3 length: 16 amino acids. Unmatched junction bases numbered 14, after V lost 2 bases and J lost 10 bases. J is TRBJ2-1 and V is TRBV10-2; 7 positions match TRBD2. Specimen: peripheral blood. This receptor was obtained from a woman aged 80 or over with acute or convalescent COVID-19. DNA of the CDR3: TGCGCCAGCAGTGAGAGGGCGGGAGTCCTGTTTTGGGAGCAGTTCTTC. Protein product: CASSERAGVLFWEQFF.